The sequence of this T cell receptor (beta chain) was determined in a study of blood T cells in healthy people across ages. Study results and limitations: Aged donors had fewer naive CD4+ cells and lower diversity than long-lived donors.

V was clipped by 0 bases and J by 2 bases, with 6 bases between them. The CDR3 length is 14 residues. Germline loops: CDR1 MGHRA, CDR2 YSYEKL. The use of a sample-barcoded 5' primer and a J-beta primer mix characterized a second PCR of about 7 to 12 cycles. Via MiXCR, TCRdb re-called the 5' RACE reads, giving one row per CDR3 protein. The sample lists approximately 490,000 distinct CDR3 sequences; 24% were seen once. This clonotype was recorded a few times. Its target is not known. This sample also appeared in a second study, on T cells of mothers and their children. As that study records: Normalized overlap was always slightly, never significantly, higher in related than unrelated mother-child pairs.

This sequence was found in a boy aged 5-17 years in good health. The chain joins TRBV4-1 to TRBJ2-3; D call uncertain. Source material: blood. DNA of the CDR3: TGCGCCAGCAGCCAAGATGAGTTCACAGATACGCAGTATTTT. It specifies CASSQDEFTDTQYF.